The subject of this entry is one TCR beta chain. This CDR3 comprises 12 residues. The V gene lost 6 bases and the J gene lost 0 bases, with 8 bases spanning the gap. In germline, CDR1 is SQVTM, CDR2 ANQGSEA. The sample comes from a study of OX40 agonist ivuxolimab in advanced cancers. Study-wide background: The dose-escalation cohort had hepatocellular carcinoma, melanoma, renal cell or head and neck cancer.

The repertoire was sequenced with immunoSEQ multiplex PCR; TCRdb's copy has only in-frame clones and lacks some. This table has more than 12,000 clones, 80% appearing once. The material was CD4+ or CD8+ T cells sorted from blood, obtained in a trial of the OX40 agonist ivuxolimab. The clonotype originates from an adult with an advanced solid tumor such as melanoma, head and neck, liver or kidney cancer. The V call is TRBV29-1, the J call TRBJ1-1, with D unresolved. The CDR3 loop is CSVKLLNTEAFF. The CDR3 DNA reads as TGCAGCGTGAAGCTTTTGAACACTGAAGCTTTCTTT.